The 31 T cell receptor beta chains given below trace back to one sample, sequenced in a study of cytomegalovirus exposure and HLA in healthy donors (dated by TCRdb to about 2017). Receptor libraries were prepared by the immunoSEQ multiplex PCR assay. The multiplex PCR relied on a mix of 60 forward primers for TCR Vbeta segments and 13 reverse primers for TCR Jbeta segments. Entries here come from immuneACCESS through TCRdb and include only in-frame sequences with V and J called. Some clones fail to appear in such tables; in the studies checked, an unresolved V gene covers under half of the shortfall, and the cause of the remainder is unknown. For this sample the table gives about 280,000 clones, of which about 90% were detected only once. The top ten clones comprise about 2% of the sample. The sequencing sample was made of PBMCs. These receptor sequences come from a woman aged 18-35 years in good health and CMV-seronegative.

This chain links TRBV5-1 with TRBJ2-1; TRBD1 matches at 7 bases. J gave up 0 bases and V 0 bases, and 0 bases lay outside the gene matches. Germline values: CDR1 SGHRS, CDR2 YFSETQ. The CDR3 is 15 amino acids. In DNA, the CDR3 is TGCGCCAGCAGCTTGGACAGGGGCTCCTACAATGAGCAGTTCTTC. It translates to CASSLDRGSYNEQFF. Using reference TRBV5-1 and TRBJ2-1 for the parts outside the CDR3, the full variable domain is KAGVTQTPRYLIKTRGQQVTLSCSPISGHRSVSWYQQTPGQGLQFLFEYFSETQRNKGNFPGRFSGRQFSNSRSEMNVSTLELGDSALYLCASSLDRGSYNEQFFGPGTRLTVL.

J is TRBJ2-3 and V is TRBV7-8; 9 bases agree with TRBD2. The CDR3 has 15 amino acids. The J segment lost 6 bases and the V segment lost 5 bases, leaving 9 bases of the junction unmatched. Germline V lookup: CDR1 SGHVS, CDR2 FQNEAQ. The CDR3 loop reads CASSLNSGGWDTQYF. The CDR3 coding sequence is TGTGCCAGCAGCCTCAATAGCGGGGGTTGGGATACGCAGTATTTT.

This chain links TRBV4-2 with TRBJ2-3, with 8 nucleotides matching TRBD2. The germline V gene has CDR1 LGHNA and CDR2 YNFKEQ. The CDR3 spans 15 residues. J was trimmed by 2 bases and V by 4 bases; bases with no gene match: 5. CDR3 protein: CASSPIAGITDTQYF. CDR3 nucleotides: TGTGCCAGCAGCCCTATAGCGGGAATCACAGATACGCAGTATTTT.

This clone was seen just once. V is TRBV9 and J is TRBJ2-7; 9 positions match TRBD1. Trimming removed 4 bases from V and 5 bases from J; junction bases left unmatched: 13. From germline, CDR1 is SGDLS and CDR2 YYNGEE. The CDR3 contains 16 residues. In DNA form, the CDR3 reads TGTGCCAGCAGCAGAACCCCCGGGACAGGGTGGGACGAGCAGTACTTC. Translated, it gives CASSRTPGTGWDEQYF. Full variable domain (outside the CDR3, taken from reference TRBV9 and TRBJ2-7): DSGVTQTPKHLITATGQRVTLRCSPRSGDLSVYWYQQSLDQGLQFLIQYYNGEERAKGNILERFSAQQFPDLHSELNLSSLELGDSALYFCASSRTPGTGWDEQYFGPGTRLTVT.

The chain has TRBV7-9 and TRBJ2-5, with 7 bases matching TRBD1. CDR3 length: 14 amino acids. CDR1 SEHNR and CDR2 FQNEAQ come from the germline V gene (reference sequence). J was trimmed by 1 base and V by 3 bases; bases with no gene match: 2. The CDR3 DNA is TGTGCCAGCAGCTTTGACAGGGTCCAAGAGACCCAGTACTTC. This translates into CASSFDRVQETQYF. The whole variable domain, remainder taken from reference TRBV7-9 and TRBJ2-5, is DTGVSQNPRHKITKRGQNVTFRCDPISEHNRLYWYRQTLGQGPEFLTYFQNEAQLEKSRLLSDRFSAERPKGSFSTLEIQRTEQGDSAMYLCASSFDRVQETQYFGPGTRLLVL.

V is TRBV4-2 and J is TRBJ2-5, with 8 bases identical to TRBD2. Trimming took 0 bases from V and 3 from J; bases not matched to a gene: 12. This CDR3 contains 18 residues. CDR1 and CDR2 from the germline V gene are LGHNA and YNFKEQ. The chain's CDR3 is CASSQEYSFPAGEETQYF. In DNA, the CDR3 is TGTGCCAGCAGCCAAGAATATTCTTTTCCAGCGGGGGAAGAGACCCAGTACTTC.

The chain uses TRBV9 and TRBJ1-3, with 7 bases fitting TRBD1. CDR3 length: 17 residues. CDR1 is SGDLS, CDR2 YYNGEE, per germline. V shed 2 bases, J shed 2 bases, and the junction held 10 bases outside the gene matches. The CDR3 DNA sequence: TGTGCCAGCAGCGTGGGGGACAGAGGCCCTACTGGAAACACCATATATTTT. It translates to CASSVGDRGPTGNTIYF.

About this clone itself: This same CDR3 is encoded by further DNA sequences in the sample. The rearrangement joins TRBV9 to TRBJ1-4, with 8 bases identical to TRBD1. From germline, CDR1 is SGDLS and CDR2 YYNGEE. This CDR3 has 15 residues. The trim removed 3 bases at V and 2 bases at J, leaving 3 bases unmatched. The CDR3 DNA reads as TGTGCCAGCAGCGCCTACAGGGGGACTAATGAAAAACTGTTTTTT. The encoded protein is CASSAYRGTNEKLFF.

The chain employs TRBV5-5 and TRBJ1-1, with D tentatively TRBD1 (5 bases). V shed 0 bases and J shed 5 bases, with 11 bases lying between them. This CDR3 has 14 residues. CDR1 is SGHKS, CDR2 YYEKEE, per germline (reference sequence). CDR3 amino acids: CASSLVLEGTEAFF. CDR3 sequence (DNA): TGTGCCAGCAGCTTGGTCTTGGAGGGGACTGAAGCTTTCTTT. Full variable domain (missing parts from reference TRBV5-5 and TRBJ1-1): DAGVTQSPTHLIKTRGQQVTLRCSPISGHKSVSWYQQVLGQGPQFIFQYYEKEERGRGNFPDRFSARQFPNYSSELNVNALLLGDSALYLCASSLVLEGTEAFFGQGTRLTVV.

The gene calls are TRBV15 and TRBJ2-7; D is unclear. The CDR3 covers 13 residues. Germline V gene data show CDR1 as LNHNV and CDR2 as YYDKDF (reference sequence). V lost 0 bases and J lost 3, with 6 bases in between. CDR3 residues: CATSRDHIYEQYF. The CDR3 region has the DNA TGTGCCACCAGCAGAGATCACATCTACGAGCAGTACTTC.

The rearrangement joins TRBV11-2 to TRBJ1-1; D gene ambiguous. The CDR3 is 15 residues long. The ends were cut back, 7 bases at V and 7 bases at J, with 22 bases in the middle. Looked up from germline, CDR1 is SGHAT and CDR2 is FQNNGV. The CDR3 DNA reads as TGTGCCAGCACCCAAGGACTAAACGTGGGTTATGAAGCTTTCTTT. This codes for CASTQGLNVGYEAFF. Variable domain in full (rest from reference TRBV11-2 and TRBJ1-1): EAGVAQSPRYKIIEKRQSVAFWCNPISGHATLYWYQQILGQGPKLLIQFQNNGVVDDSQLPKDRFSAERLKGVDSTLKIQPAKLEDSAVYLCASTQGLNVGYEAFFGQGTRLTVV.

The chain joins TRBV6-4 to TRBJ1-2; D might be TRBD1 (5 bases). CDR1 and CDR2 (germline): MRHNA, SNTAGT. V dropped 3 bases and J dropped 4 bases, with 9 bases sitting between them. CDR3 size: 13 residues. The CDR3 loop is CASSEGESYGYTF. In nucleotides, the CDR3 is TGTGCCAGCAGTGAAGGGGAAAGCTATGGCTACACCTTC.

The V and J genes are TRBV29-1 and TRBJ1-1; 9 nucleotides match TRBD1. CDR1 and CDR2 from the germline V gene are SQVTM and ANQGSEA. The V segment lost 4 bases and the J segment 6 bases; nucleotides outside the gene matches: 6. The length of the CDR3 is 13 residues. The CDR3 coding sequence is TGCAGCGTTGCAAGTACAGGGGGCGCTGAAGCTTTCTTT. Its translation is CSVASTGGAEAFF.

This clone was counted between two and nine times. This chain joins TRBV12-5 and TRBJ1-3, with D unclear. The ends were cut back, 1 base at V and 0 bases at J, with 4 bases in the middle. The germline gives CDR1 LGHNT, CDR2 FRNRAP. The CDR3 contains 14 residues. This CDR3 is CASGLALSGNTIYF. The DNA of the CDR3 is TGTGCTAGTGGTTTGGCTCTCTCTGGAAACACCATATATTTT.

This clone was recorded a few times. The rearrangement uses TRBV25-1 and TRBJ2-2; D is possibly TRBD1 (5 bases). Germline V lookup: CDR1 MGHDK, CDR2 SYGVNS. This CDR3 contains 14 residues. V was cut by 0 bases and J by 6 bases, with 8 bases left in between. Here the CDR3 DNA reads TGTGCCAGCAGTGAATATGGGGCTCCCGGGGAGCTGTTTTTT. It is translated as CASSEYGAPGELFF. Supplemented by reference TRBV25-1 and TRBJ2-2, the full variable domain reads EADIYQTPRYLVIGTGKKITLECSQTMGHDKMYWYQQDPGMELHLIHYSYGVNSTEKGDLSSESTVSRIRTEHFPLTLESARPSHTSQYLCASSEYGAPGELFFGEGSRLTVL.

The rearrangement joins TRBV25-1 to TRBJ2-6; D is possibly TRBD1 (5 bases). Germline CDR1 reads MGHDK; CDR2 reads SYGVNS. The germline V and J ends were trimmed by 1 base and 2 bases, with 9 bases remaining between them. This CDR3 comprises 16 residues. CDR3 loop: CASSESLGAGANVLTF. Written as DNA, the CDR3 is TGTGCCAGCAGTGAATCGTTAGGGGCTGGGGCCAACGTCCTGACTTTC.

The chain carries TRBV4-2 and TRBJ2-3, with 15 bases identical to TRBD2. This CDR3 contains 19 residues. Germline lookup yields CDR1 LGHNA and CDR2 YNFKEQ. Germline trimming cut 4 bases from V and 2 bases from J; bases unmatched to any gene: 10. CDR3 protein: CASSLTTGTSGGNTDTQYF. Written as DNA, the CDR3 is TGTGCCAGCAGCCTCACCACGGGGACTAGCGGGGGGAACACAGATACGCAGTATTTT.

The V gene is TRBV7-9, the J gene TRBJ2-5, with 7 bases that match TRBD1. The J call may be in error: the DNA end matches TRBJ2-7 better. Germline assignment: CDR1 SEHNR and CDR2 FQNEAQ (reference sequence). The CDR3 has 15 residues. The chain's CDR3 is CASSLDPGQTYEQYF. CDR3 DNA: TGTGCCAGCAGCTTAGATCCGGGACAGACCTACGAGCAGTACTTC.

The chain uses TRBV7-9 and TRBJ1-2, with D possibly TRBD1 on 5 matching bases. This CDR3 is 16 amino acids long. The V end lost 0 bases, the J end lost 6 bases, and 17 bases lay between the germline ends. The germline gives CDR1 SEHNR, CDR2 FQNEAQ (reference sequence). CDR3 sequence reads: CASSLASTARLDGYTF. For the CDR3, the DNA is TGTGCCAGCAGCTTAGCGTCGACAGCCCGGTTGGATGGCTACACCTTC. The full variable domain, with the rest looked up from reference TRBV7-9 and TRBJ1-2, is DTGVSQNPRHKITKRGQNVTFRCDPISEHNRLYWYRQTLGQGPEFLTYFQNEAQLEKSRLLSDRFSAERPKGSFSTLEIQRTEQGDSAMYLCASSLASTARLDGYTFGSGTRLTVV.

The J gene is TRBJ1-4, the V gene TRBV6-6; D may be TRBD1 (6 bases). Germline V gene sequence: CDR1 MNHNY, CDR2 SVGAGI (reference sequence). The V end lost 2 bases, the J end lost 5 bases, and 9 bases lay between the germline ends. CDR3 size: 14 residues. The chain's CDR3 is CASSYMGANEKLFF. Here the CDR3 DNA reads TGTGCCAGCAGTTACATGGGGGCGAATGAAAAACTGTTTTTT.

This rearrangement joins TRBV5-1 to TRBJ1-2; a weak D match, TRBD1 (5 bases). The germline CDR1 and CDR2 sequences are SGHRS and YFSETQ. The CDR3 has 14 residues. Trimming left V 4 bases short and J 2 bases short, with 12 bases between. The CDR3 DNA is TGCGCCAGCAGCGCGCGACAGCAAAACTATGGCTACACCTTC. Amino acids: CASSARQQNYGYTF.

The rearrangement uses TRBV18 and TRBJ2-7; 7 bases align to TRBD1. The CDR3 has 15 amino acids. Germline CDR1 is KGHSH and CDR2 is LQKENI. J was trimmed by 9 bases and V by 1 base; bases with no gene match: 12. CDR3 nucleotide sequence: TGTGCCAGCTCACCACGGGACAGCGTCGTACAGGGGCAGTACTTC. It encodes CASSPRDSVVQGQYF.

This clone was seen a handful of times. The gene calls are TRBV5-5 and TRBJ2-6, with D unresolved. There are 13 residues in the CDR3. V gave up 4 bases and J gave up 8 bases, with 10 bases separating them. Germline V gene lookup returns CDR1 SGHKS and CDR2 YYEKEE (reference sequence). DNA of the CDR3: TGTGCCAGCAGCGAGGCCTTCTCCAACGTCCTGACTTTC. Translated: CASSEAFSNVLTF.

The chain couples TRBV7-2 to TRBJ2-7; D not resolved. The V and J ends lost 1 base and 3 bases respectively, with 13 bases between them. CDR1 SGHTA and CDR2 FQGNSA come from the germline V gene. This CDR3 has 15 amino acids. Here the CDR3 DNA reads TGTGCCAGCAGCTTAGTAGTGGTCGGGTTCTACGAGCAGTACTTC. Translation: CASSLVVVGFYEQYF.

V usage is TRBV5-1 and J usage is TRBJ1-4, with unresolved D. CDR1 is SGHRS, CDR2 YFSETQ, per germline. The CDR3 sequence is 15 residues long. Between the trimmed V and J ends, which lost 1 base and 0 bases, there was a span of 7 bases. CDR3 amino acids: CASSLSPATNEKLFF. The DNA for the CDR3 is TGCGCCAGCAGCTTGAGTCCAGCAACTAATGAAAAACTGTTTTTT.

On this clone: Other DNA sequences in this specimen translate into the identical CDR3. The chain is built from TRBV6-5 and TRBJ2-2, with D perhaps matching TRBD2 (6 bases). Germline lookup yields CDR1 MNHEY and CDR2 SVGAGI. This CDR3 has 13 amino acids. Between the trimmed V and J ends, which lost 2 bases and 5 bases, there was a span of 6 bases. The CDR3 sequence is CASSYGGTGELFF. The CDR3 DNA sequence: TGTGCCAGCAGTTACGGGGGGACCGGGGAGCTGTTTTTT.

This sequence joins TRBV29-1 and TRBJ2-2, with 8 nucleotides matching TRBD1. Germline V lookup: CDR1 SQVTM, CDR2 ANQGSEA. The CDR3 runs to 15 residues. With 8 bases clipped from V and 4 bases from J, the junction kept 12 bases outside the gene matches. In DNA form, the CDR3 reads TGCAGCTCGGACGCCGGGACAGGAGCCACCGGGGAGCTGTTTTTT. It yields the protein CSSDAGTGATGELFF.

J is TRBJ1-5 and V is TRBV9; no reliable D call. Per germline, CDR1 SGDLS and CDR2 YYNGEE. There are 15 residues in the CDR3. V lost 0 bases and J lost 1, with 8 bases in between. The CDR3 region is CASSVGATSNQPQHF. CDR3 sequence (DNA): TGTGCCAGCAGCGTAGGGGCTACCAGCAATCAGCCCCAGCATTTT.

J is TRBJ1-2 and V is TRBV7-3; 11 nucleotides match TRBD1. Germline values: CDR1 SGHTA, CDR2 FQGTGA. After removal of 6 bases from V and 13 bases from J, the junction contained 7 bases not matched to a gene. The CDR3 length is 12 residues. Here the CDR3 reads CASSYGQGAFTF. The DNA for the CDR3 is TGTGCCAGCAGTTATGGACAGGGGGCTTTCACCTTC.

V and J are TRBV19 and TRBJ2-2, with D possibly matching TRBD1 (6 bases). Trimming took off 5 bases at V and 0 bases at J, with 13 bases between the two ends. In germline, CDR1 is LNHDA, CDR2 SQIVND (reference sequence). The CDR3 is 16 amino acids. CDR3 protein: CASSYPGHTNTGELFF. The CDR3 DNA sequence: TGTGCCAGTAGTTATCCGGGACATACGAACACCGGGGAGCTGTTTTTT. Full variable domain (remainder filled in from reference TRBV19 and TRBJ2-2): DGGITQSPKYLFRKEGQNVTLSCEQNLNHDAMYWYRQDPGQGLRLIYYSQIVNDFQKGDIAEGYSVSREKKESFPLTVTSAQKNPTAFYLCASSYPGHTNTGELFFGEGSRLTVL.

A few counts support this clone. This chain connects TRBV4-1 to TRBJ2-7; a weak D match, TRBD2 (6 bases). Germline CDR1 and CDR2: MGHRA and YSYEKL. The ends were cut back, 2 bases at V and 6 bases at J, with 17 bases in the middle. This CDR3 is 15 amino acids long. This chain's CDR3 is CASSQSLGGAAEQYF. The CDR3 region has the DNA TGCGCCAGCAGCCAATCCCTCGGAGGGGCGGCCGAGCAGTACTTC.